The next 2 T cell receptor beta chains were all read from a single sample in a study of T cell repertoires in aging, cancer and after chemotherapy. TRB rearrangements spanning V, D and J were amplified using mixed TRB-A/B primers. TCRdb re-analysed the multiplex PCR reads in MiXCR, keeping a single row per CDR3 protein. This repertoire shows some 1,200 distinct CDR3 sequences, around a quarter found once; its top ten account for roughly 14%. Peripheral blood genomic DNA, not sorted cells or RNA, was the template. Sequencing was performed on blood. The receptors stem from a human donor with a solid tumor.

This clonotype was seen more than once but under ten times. CDR3: CASSLDPSGTVNEQFF. The CDR3, as DNA: TGTGCCAGCAGTTTAGACCCTAGCGGGACTGTCAATGAGCAGTTCTTC. V gene TRBV27 combines with J gene TRBJ2-1; 9 nucleotides line up with TRBD2. After removal of 2 bases from V and 6 bases from J, the junction contained 8 bases not matched to a gene. This CDR3 region has 16 residues. CDR1 and CDR2 (germline): MNHEY, SMNVEV (reference sequence).

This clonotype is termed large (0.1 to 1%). The CDR3 nucleotides read TGTGCCAGCAGTGAGCGGGGGGGCACAGATACGCAGTATTTT. It specifies CASSERGGTDTQYF. The rearrangement joins TRBV6-4 to TRBJ2-3; 8 nucleotides line up with TRBD2. V lost 3 bases to trimming and J lost 1 base; unmatched junction nucleotides: 0. CDR3 length equals 14 residues. Germline CDR1 is MRHNA and CDR2 is SNTAGT.